Listed below are T cell receptor beta chains from one sample, sequenced in a study of blood T cell repertoires in COVID-19. The assay was immunoSEQ multiplex PCR, and TCRdb's table has in-frame clones only and misses some. In the table there are around 250,000 clones, 86% of which are singletons. Sequenced sample: PBMCs or T cells enriched from blood (not recorded which). The receptors were sampled from a man aged 18-30 years who had recovered from COVID-19. Each CDR3 is given with its conserved first and last residue. Each record gives: J gene, D gene, V gene, clone size, CDR3 DNA, CDR3 protein. A D gene is named only where the DNA matches it firmly. The listing skips clone size in some rows; elsewhere it reads once, few, many or a size class.

j_gene: TRBJ2-7
d_gene: -
v_gene: TRBV29-1
abundance: many
CDR3nt: TGCAGCGTTGCCTCAGGGGCCTACGAGCAGTACTTC
CDR3aa: CSVASGAYEQYF

j_gene: TRBJ2-5
d_gene: TRBD1
v_gene: TRBV10-1
abundance: -
CDR3nt: TGCGCCAGCAGCGAAGGGACAGCAAAAGAGACCCAGTACTTC
CDR3aa: CASSEGTAKETQYF

j_gene: TRBJ1-2
d_gene: -
v_gene: TRBV4-1
abundance: -
CDR3nt: TGCGCCAGCAGCCAAGGGGAGGGGTATCTTCATGGCTACACCTTC
CDR3aa: CASSQGEGYLHGYTF

j_gene: TRBJ2-1
d_gene: -
v_gene: TRBV2
abundance: -
CDR3nt: TGTGCCAGCAGTGTTGGGGGGACGACATACAATGAGCAGTTCTTC
CDR3aa: CASSVGGTTYNEQFF

j_gene: TRBJ2-3
d_gene: TRBD2
v_gene: TRBV11-2
abundance: -
CDR3nt: TGTGCCAGCAGCCGGACTAGCGGCGGCACAGATACGCAGTATTTT
CDR3aa: CASSRTSGGTDTQYF

j_gene: TRBJ2-1
d_gene: -
v_gene: TRBV15
abundance: -
CDR3nt: TGTGCCACCAGCAGAGATCTCGGTGAGCAGTTCTTC
CDR3aa: CATSRDLGEQFF

j_gene: TRBJ2-4
d_gene: -
v_gene: TRBV7-2
abundance: once
CDR3nt: TGTGCCAGCAGCTTAGCGATAGGGGCGACCCAGAAGGTTCAGTACTTC
CDR3aa: CASSLAIGATQKVQYF

j_gene: TRBJ2-1
d_gene: TRBD2
v_gene: TRBV6-1
abundance: -
CDR3nt: TGTGCCAGCAGTGAAGAGGCGGGAGGGTACAATGAGCAGTTCTTC
CDR3aa: CASSEEAGGYNEQFF

j_gene: TRBJ2-2
d_gene: TRBD2
v_gene: TRBV15
abundance: once
CDR3nt: TGTGCCACCAGCAGAGATATTAGCGGGAGGGTTTCCACCGGGGAGCTGTTTTTT
CDR3aa: CATSRDISGRVSTGELFF

j_gene: TRBJ1-1
d_gene: -
v_gene: TRBV7-2
abundance: once
CDR3nt: TGTGCCAGCAGCTTACGAGGCAGTTTAGTTGAAGCTTTCTTT
CDR3aa: CASSLRGSLVEAFF

j_gene: TRBJ1-4
d_gene: -
v_gene: TRBV5-4
abundance: -
CDR3nt: TGTGCCAGCAGCCGGGGACACACAACTAATGAAAAACTGTTTTTT
CDR3aa: CASSRGHTTNEKLFF

j_gene: TRBJ2-5
d_gene: -
v_gene: TRBV2
abundance: -
CDR3nt: TGTGCCAGCAGCCCCGACAGGTACCAAGAGACCCAGTACTTC
CDR3aa: CASSPDRYQETQYF

j_gene: TRBJ2-5
d_gene: TRBD1
v_gene: TRBV5-1
abundance: -
CDR3nt: TGCGCCAGCAGCTTGCGGACAGGGAAAGAGACCCAGTACTTC
CDR3aa: CASSLRTGKETQYF

j_gene: TRBJ1-5
d_gene: -
v_gene: TRBV11-2
abundance: -
CDR3nt: TGTGCCAGCAGCTTAGACGGGGGGGCCGATCAGCCCCAGCATTTT
CDR3aa: CASSLDGGADQPQHF

j_gene: TRBJ2-7
d_gene: TRBD2
v_gene: TRBV7-8
abundance: -
CDR3nt: TGTGCCAGCAGCTTACAGCGGGGGTCCTACGAGCAGTACTTC
CDR3aa: CASSLQRGSYEQYF

j_gene: TRBJ2-1
d_gene: -
v_gene: TRBV21-1
abundance: -
CDR3nt: TGTGCCAGCAGCACCACTACAGGGCCCTACAATGAGCAGTTCTTC
CDR3aa: CASSTTTGPYNEQFF

j_gene: TRBJ2-2
d_gene: TRBD2
v_gene: TRBV13
abundance: -
CDR3nt: TGTGCCAACAGCCGCCGGGGGGCGAACACCGGGGAGCTGTTTTTT
CDR3aa: CANSRRGANTGELFF

j_gene: TRBJ2-7
d_gene: -
v_gene: TRBV15
abundance: once
CDR3nt: TGTGCCACCAGCAGAGATGCAGGGGCGTCCTACGAGCAGTACTTC
CDR3aa: CATSRDAGASYEQYF

j_gene: TRBJ1-2
d_gene: TRBD1
v_gene: TRBV7-6
abundance: -
CDR3nt: TGTGCCAGCAGCTCGGTGGCGACAGGGGGCGACGGCTACACCTTC
CDR3aa: CASSSVATGGDGYTF

j_gene: TRBJ1-2
d_gene: TRBD1
v_gene: TRBV7-2
abundance: -
CDR3nt: TGTGCCAGCACCCTAAGAGGACAGGGGACCTATGGCTACACCTTC
CDR3aa: CASTLRGQGTYGYTF

j_gene: TRBJ2-7
d_gene: -
v_gene: TRBV7-9
abundance: -
CDR3nt: TGTGCCAGCAGCCTGCTTGCGGGGCTCTACGAGCAGTACTTC
CDR3aa: CASSLLAGLYEQYF

j_gene: TRBJ2-2
d_gene: -
v_gene: TRBV19
abundance: -
CDR3nt: TGTGCCAGTAGTATTCCCACCGCCAGGGAGGACTGGCGGGAGCTGTTTTTT
CDR3aa: CASSIPTAREDWRELFF

j_gene: TRBJ2-1
d_gene: -
v_gene: TRBV11-3
abundance: once
CDR3nt: TGTGCCAGCAGCCCACTAGGGGGAGGGTACAATGAGCAGTTCTTC
CDR3aa: CASSPLGGGYNEQFF

j_gene: TRBJ2-3
d_gene: TRBD1
v_gene: TRBV19
abundance: once
CDR3nt: TGTGCCAGTAGATCACAGGGGGCCCTGTCGGATACGCAGTATTTT
CDR3aa: CASRSQGALSDTQYF

j_gene: TRBJ1-5
d_gene: -
v_gene: TRBV4-1
abundance: -
CDR3nt: TGCGCCAGCAGCCAAGTGGGGGGAGGACAGCCCCAGCATTTT
CDR3aa: CASSQVGGGQPQHF

j_gene: TRBJ2-3
d_gene: TRBD2
v_gene: TRBV11-3
abundance: -
CDR3nt: TGTGCCAGCAGCTTAGGCACGATTAGCGGGAGTCGAACAGATACGCAGTATTTT
CDR3aa: CASSLGTISGSRTDTQYF

j_gene: TRBJ2-3
d_gene: TRBD2
v_gene: TRBV5-1
abundance: -
CDR3nt: TGCGCCAGCACACCTGGACTAGCGGGAGATACGCAGTATTTT
CDR3aa: CASTPGLAGDTQYF

j_gene: TRBJ2-3
d_gene: -
v_gene: TRBV12-1
abundance: -
CDR3nt: TGTGCCAGCAGCTTTGGGGCTAGCGGGAGTACAGATACGCAGTATTTT
CDR3aa: CASSFGASGSTDTQYF

j_gene: TRBJ2-2
d_gene: TRBD2
v_gene: TRBV6-6
abundance: -
CDR3nt: TGTGCCAGCAGTGGGACTAGCGGGGGGTCCGGGGAGCTGTTTTTT
CDR3aa: CASSGTSGGSGELFF

j_gene: TRBJ1-2
d_gene: -
v_gene: TRBV5-6
abundance: -
CDR3nt: TGTGCCAGCAGCTTGTCCGGACAGAGTCCCTATGGCTACACCTTC
CDR3aa: CASSLSGQSPYGYTF

j_gene: TRBJ1-1
d_gene: -
v_gene: TRBV5-6
abundance: once
CDR3nt: TGTGCCAGCAGCTTGTTGTCAGGCCTTTCTGAAGCTTTCTTT
CDR3aa: CASSLLSGLSEAFF

j_gene: TRBJ2-7
d_gene: -
v_gene: TRBV30
abundance: -
CDR3nt: TGTGCCTGGAGCTATGACAGTTCCTACGAGCAGTACTTC
CDR3aa: CAWSYDSSYEQYF

j_gene: TRBJ1-1
d_gene: TRBD1
v_gene: TRBV4-2
abundance: -
CDR3nt: TGTGCCAGCAGCCAAGATAGGGACAGGGCTATGAACACTGAAGCTTTCTTT
CDR3aa: CASSQDRDRAMNTEAFF

j_gene: TRBJ2-1
d_gene: -
v_gene: TRBV4-1
abundance: -
CDR3nt: TGCGCCAGCAGCCAAGTGCCTTTGACTGCCTCCTACAATGAGCAGTTCTTC
CDR3aa: CASSQVPLTASYNEQFF

j_gene: TRBJ2-5
d_gene: TRBD1
v_gene: TRBV29-1
abundance: -
CDR3nt: TGCAGCGTCCCCCAGGGGGCTTGGGAGACCCAGTACTTC
CDR3aa: CSVPQGAWETQYF

j_gene: TRBJ2-7
d_gene: TRBD2
v_gene: TRBV5-1
abundance: -
CDR3nt: TGCGCCAGCAGAAGGAACCCTAGCGGGCTCGACTCCTACGAGCAGTACTTC
CDR3aa: CASRRNPSGLDSYEQYF

j_gene: TRBJ2-7
d_gene: -
v_gene: TRBV28
abundance: -
CDR3nt: TGTGCCAGCAGTGACAGATTTTCTTCCTACGAGCAGTACTTC
CDR3aa: CASSDRFSSYEQYF

j_gene: TRBJ1-2
d_gene: -
v_gene: TRBV19
abundance: -
CDR3nt: TGTGCCAGTAGTATAAAATCAAGCCCCGACTATGGCTACACCTTC
CDR3aa: CASSIKSSPDYGYTF

j_gene: TRBJ1-3
d_gene: TRBD1
v_gene: TRBV18
abundance: once
CDR3nt: TGTGCCAGCTCAGCCACCCGACAGGGGACTTCTGGAAACACCATATATTTT
CDR3aa: CASSATRQGTSGNTIYF

j_gene: TRBJ1-4
d_gene: -
v_gene: TRBV28
abundance: -
CDR3nt: TGTGCCAGCAGTCCGGCGGCGGTTGCAACTAATGAAAAACTGTTTTTT
CDR3aa: CASSPAAVATNEKLFF

j_gene: TRBJ1-1
d_gene: TRBD1
v_gene: TRBV29-1
abundance: -
CDR3nt: TGCAGCGTTCGACAGGGGCTGGGGAACACTGAAGCTTTCTTT
CDR3aa: CSVRQGLGNTEAFF

j_gene: TRBJ1-3
d_gene: -
v_gene: TRBV21-1
abundance: -
CDR3nt: TGTGCCAGCAGCAAAGGGGAGGGGGCTGGAAACACCATATATTTT
CDR3aa: CASSKGEGAGNTIYF

j_gene: TRBJ1-1
d_gene: -
v_gene: TRBV3-1/TRBV3-2
abundance: -
CDR3nt: TGTGCCAGCAGCGGAAGGGGGGGCAGGGCTGAAGCTTTCTTT
CDR3aa: CASSGRGGRAEAFF

j_gene: TRBJ2-5
d_gene: -
v_gene: TRBV6-5
abundance: -
CDR3nt: TGTGCCAGCAGCCCGGCCCGTGGTAACCGGGACCAGTACTTC
CDR3aa: CASSPARGNRDQYF

j_gene: TRBJ2-2
d_gene: -
v_gene: TRBV24-1
abundance: -
CDR3nt: TGTGCCACCAGTGAAATGAGGGCGTCGAACACCGGGGAGCTGTTTTTT
CDR3aa: CATSEMRASNTGELFF

j_gene: TRBJ1-2
d_gene: -
v_gene: TRBV24-1
abundance: -
CDR3nt: TGTGCCACCAGTGTGTCGGCCGGAAGCGGTGGCTACACCTTC
CDR3aa: CATSVSAGSGGYTF

j_gene: TRBJ2-7
d_gene: TRBD1
v_gene: TRBV28
abundance: -
CDR3nt: TGTGCCAGCAGTGCCCAAGGGGGACAGGGGGGCCACGAGCAGTACTTC
CDR3aa: CASSAQGGQGGHEQYF

j_gene: TRBJ2-7
d_gene: TRBD1
v_gene: TRBV5-1
abundance: -
CDR3nt: TGCGCCAGCAGCTCAGGACAGGCGACCTACGAGCAGTACTTC
CDR3aa: CASSSGQATYEQYF

j_gene: TRBJ1-3
d_gene: TRBD1
v_gene: TRBV19
abundance: -
CDR3nt: TGTGCCAGTAGTATTTTCGGGACAGGGTCAGGAAACACCATATATTTT
CDR3aa: CASSIFGTGSGNTIYF

j_gene: TRBJ2-7
d_gene: -
v_gene: TRBV27
abundance: -
CDR3nt: TGTGCCAGCAGTTTGAGAGCTAACGAGCAGTACTTC
CDR3aa: CASSLRANEQYF

j_gene: TRBJ1-6
d_gene: TRBD1
v_gene: TRBV7-2
abundance: -
CDR3nt: TGTGCCAGCAGCTTCAACAGGGGGGATTCACCCCTCCACTTT
CDR3aa: CASSFNRGDSPLHF

j_gene: TRBJ2-2
d_gene: -
v_gene: TRBV18
abundance: -
CDR3nt: TGTGCCAGCTCACCTCGGGTGGGGGAGCTGTTTTTT
CDR3aa: CASSPRVGELFF

j_gene: TRBJ1-5
d_gene: -
v_gene: TRBV7-2
abundance: few
CDR3nt: TGTGCCAGCAGCGTTGACAGGAATCAGCCCCAGCATTTT
CDR3aa: CASSVDRNQPQHF

j_gene: TRBJ2-7
d_gene: TRBD1
v_gene: TRBV27
abundance: -
CDR3nt: TGTGCCAGCAGCCTAGGGGACAGGGATTCCGCGCAGTACTTC
CDR3aa: CASSLGDRDSAQYF

j_gene: TRBJ2-1
d_gene: -
v_gene: TRBV24-1
abundance: once
CDR3nt: TGTGCCACCACTCTCGGCAATGAGCAGTTCTTC
CDR3aa: CATTLGNEQFF